This T cell receptor (beta chain) was profiled in a study of T cell responses to AZD1222 COVID-19 vaccine. V lost 4 bases and J 5 bases, leaving 15 bases between the germline ends. The CDR3 sequence is 15 residues long. From germline, CDR1 is LNHNV and CDR2 YYDKDF (reference sequence). This clone was recorded once. Its antigen is not known. TCRdb's table, derived via immunoSEQ multiplex PCR, lists solely in-frame clones and lacks some. The sample consists of more than 95,000 clones, over 80% of them appearing once. Study results and limitations: The donor cohort was predominantly white British with a female majority, and clonal diversity may have been underestimated. The number of AZD1222 recipients seropositive at baseline was only six. The CD4 TCRs associated with vaccination extended across spike and predominated at 160-218 and 743-854.

The chain couples TRBV15 to TRBJ2-1, with D perhaps TRBD2 (6 bases). This receptor was obtained from an adult in good health. Sequences were derived from peripheral blood, sampled on day 0 of AZD1222 vaccination. CDR3 amino acids: CATSIPRGRNNEQFF. The CDR3 coding sequence is TGTGCCACCAGCATTCCTCGAGGGAGGAACAATGAGCAGTTCTTC.